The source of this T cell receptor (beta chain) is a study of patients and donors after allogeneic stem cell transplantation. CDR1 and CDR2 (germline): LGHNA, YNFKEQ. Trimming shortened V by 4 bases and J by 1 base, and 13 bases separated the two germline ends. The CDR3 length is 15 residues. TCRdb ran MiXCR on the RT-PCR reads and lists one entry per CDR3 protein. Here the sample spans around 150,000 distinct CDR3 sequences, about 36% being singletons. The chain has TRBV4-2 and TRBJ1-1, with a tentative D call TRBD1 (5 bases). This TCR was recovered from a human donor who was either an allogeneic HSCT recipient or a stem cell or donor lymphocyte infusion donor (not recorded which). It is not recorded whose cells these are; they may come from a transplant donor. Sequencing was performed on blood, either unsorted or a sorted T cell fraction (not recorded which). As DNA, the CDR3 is TGTGCCAGCAGCCCCCGCGGGGGTCAGAACACTGAAGCTTTCTTT. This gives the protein CASSPRGGQNTEAFF.